The T cell receptor beta chain described here comes from a study of identical twins. General study results and limits: Twins' surplus sharing was weaker for beta out-of-frame sequences. With abundant cord blood beta clonotypes, insertions were fewer; memory repertoires showed no such pattern.

The CDR3 is 14 residues long. Germline V CDR1 and CDR2: LGHDT, YNNKEL (reference sequence). Trimming took 4 bases from V and 2 from J; bases not matched to a gene: 5. TCRdb re-derived calls from the 5' RACE reads in MiXCR, one entry per CDR3 protein. The sample yields roughly 1.6 million distinct CDR3 sequences, 32% seen once. This clonotype was observed a handful of times. The antigen remains undetermined. The V call is TRBV3-1, the J call TRBJ2-7, with 7 nucleotides matching TRBD2. This sequence originates from a newborn girl in good health. What was sequenced was cord blood. The CDR3 bases are TGTGCCAGCAGCCCTAAGCGGGACCCCTACGAGCAGTACTTC. Translated: CASSPKRDPYEQYF.